Shown below are 5 T cell receptor beta chains from a single sample sequenced in a study of blood T cells in healthy people across ages. A second about 6 to 11 cycle PCR used barcoded and J-beta primers. Each CDR3 protein is one row after TCRdb ran MiXCR on the 5' RACE reads. There are some 640,000 distinct CDR3 sequences in the sample; about 28% occur only once, and 15% to 19% lies in the top ten. The sequenced sample consisted of blood. All receptors derive from a woman of 80 years or more in good health.

The V gene is TRBV6-5, the J gene TRBJ2-3; tentative D call: TRBD2 (7 bases). Per the germline V gene, CDR1 is MNHEY and CDR2 is SVGAGI. V gave up 9 bases and J gave up 0 bases, with 16 bases separating them. This CDR3 contains 15 residues. CDR3 in DNA: TGTGCCAGTAGTGCCGCGGGGGCTAGCACAGATACGCAGTATTTT. Encoded protein: CASSAAGASTDTQYF.

In this sample, this clonotype turned up a few times. The chain has TRBV20-1 and TRBJ1-1; no firm D call. The CDR3 has 12 amino acids. The V gene's germline CDR1 is DFQATT and CDR2 SNEGSKA (reference sequence). V lost 6 bases, J lost 1 base, and 9 bases lay in between. CDR3 coding DNA: TGCAGTGCGAGCAGATCGAACACTGAAGCTTTCTTT. Translation gives CSASRSNTEAFF.

This clonotype was picked up many times. The rearrangement links TRBV3-1 to TRBJ2-3, with 9 bases that match TRBD2. Germline trimming cut 2 bases from V and 1 base from J; bases unmatched to any gene: 4. The CDR3 extends over 16 amino acids. CDR1 LGHDT and CDR2 YNNKEL come from the germline V gene (reference sequence). In DNA, the CDR3 is TGTGCCAGCAGCCAACGTCGACTAGCGGGCACAGATACGCAGTATTTT. It codes for CASSQRRLAGTDTQYF.

Note on this clonotype: A clone one base away is much larger, so this may be a read error. The rearrangement links TRBV5-1 to TRBJ2-4; 8 nucleotides match TRBD1. There are 18 residues in the CDR3. The germline CDR1 and CDR2 sequences are SGHRS and YFSETQ. J was trimmed by 2 bases and V by 2 bases; bases with no gene match: 12. CDR3 sequence: CASSLAQGAVVSKNIQYF. The CDR3 DNA reads as TGCGCCAGCAGCTTAGCGCAGGGGGCCGTAGTTTCCAAAAACATTCAGTACTTC.

On this clonotype: A much bigger clone sits one base away, suggesting this may be a read error. The rearrangement uses TRBV30 and TRBJ2-7, with 7 bases matching TRBD1. Germline CDR1 is GTSNPN and CDR2 is SVGIG (reference sequence). This CDR3 contains 15 residues. CDR3 DNA: TGTGCCTGGAGTGACCGGAAAAGGGGGCAATACGAGCAGTGCTTC. Encoded protein: CAWSDRKRGQYEQCF.